Listed here are 25 T cell receptor beta chains from one sample, sequenced in a study of cytomegalovirus exposure and HLA in healthy donors. Primers for the PCR totalled 60 Vbeta and 13 Jbeta. TCRdb's table, derived via immunoSEQ multiplex PCR, lists solely in-frame clones and lacks some. The repertoire holds tens of thousands of clones, with roughly four fifths as singletons. Sequencing used PBMCs. The receptors were sampled from a woman under 40 in good health and CMV-seropositive.

This clone was observed once. The chain uses TRBV7-2 and TRBJ2-2; D possibly corresponds to TRBD1 (5 bases). The CDR3 runs 12 residues. Trimming removed 5 bases at V and 8 bases at J, with 9 bases between. Germline CDR1 and CDR2: SGHTA and FQGNSA. CDR3 protein: CASSPQGGELFF. Here the CDR3 DNA reads TGTGCCAGCAGCCCGCAGGGAGGGGAGCTGTTTTTT.

With respect to this clone: Other nucleotide sequences in the sample specify the same CDR3. The chain combines TRBV28 with TRBJ2-7; TRBD1 aligns across 8 bases. Germline values: CDR1 MDHEN, CDR2 SYDVKM. V lost 6 bases, J lost 4 bases, and 2 bases stayed unmatched. CDR3 length: 12 amino acids. In DNA form, the CDR3 reads TGTGCCAGCAGAAGACAGGGGTACGAGCAGTACTTC. This translates into CASRRQGYEQYF.

This clone was detected a few times. This chain connects TRBV6-5 to TRBJ2-5; D is uncertain. The CDR3 is 14 residues long. Trimming left V 0 bases short and J 1 base short, with 6 bases between. Germline lookup yields CDR1 MNHEY and CDR2 SVGAGI. DNA for the CDR3: TGTGCCAGCAGTTACTCGAGCCTCCAAGAGACCCAGTACTTC. Protein: CASSYSSLQETQYF.

The count of this clone is one. J is TRBJ1-1 and V is TRBV19; 9 bases agree with TRBD1. Germline trimming cut 3 bases from V and 10 bases from J; bases unmatched to any gene: 3. The CDR3 sequence is 12 residues long. Germline-derived CDR1 and CDR2 are LNHDA and SQIVND (reference sequence). The CDR3 reads CASSIDRGGAFF. DNA of the CDR3: TGTGCCAGTAGTATCGACAGGGGGGGAGCTTTCTTT.

The rearrangement uses TRBV6-1 and TRBJ1-1; D is undetermined. This CDR3 contains 13 residues. V lost 6 bases and J lost 5, with 13 bases in between. Germline V gives CDR1 MNHNS, CDR2 SASEGT. CDR3 residues: CASSLTSSTEAFF. CDR3 DNA: TGTGCCAGCAGCCTTACGTCCAGTACTGAAGCTTTCTTT.

This clone was observed a single time. This chain joins TRBV6-6 and TRBJ1-5; a possible D gene is TRBD1 (5 bases). The CDR3 covers 15 residues. CDR1 is MNHNY and CDR2 is SVGAGI in the germline V gene (reference sequence). Deletions cut 5 bases from V and 3 bases from J, with 14 bases between. The CDR3 loop is CASSLRGSNNQPQHF. Here the CDR3 DNA reads TGTGCCAGCAGTCTGCGGGGGTCCAACAATCAGCCCCAGCATTTT.

The CDR3 loop is CASSRTGGVGEQYF. The CDR3 DNA follows: TGTGCCAGCAGCCGGACAGGGGGCGTGGGGGAGCAGTACTTC. The chain uses TRBV7-9 and TRBJ2-7; 11 bases match TRBD1. Germline CDR1 reads SEHNR; CDR2 reads FQNEAQ (reference sequence). V gave up 5 bases and J gave up 7 bases; unmatched junction bases: 7. The CDR3 contains 14 residues.

The genes are TRBV2 and TRBJ2-5; D uncertain. CDR1 is SNHLY, CDR2 FYNNEI, per germline. Trimming removed 2 bases at V and 0 bases at J, with 10 bases between. The CDR3 has 15 amino acids. Written as DNA, the CDR3 is TGTGCCAGCAGTGAATACGTTGGCCACCAAGAGACCCAGTACTTC. This translates into CASSEYVGHQETQYF.

This clone was counted a few times. The chain carries TRBV13 and TRBJ2-1; 15 positions match TRBD2. Germline loops: CDR1 PRHDT, CDR2 FYEKMQ (reference sequence). The CDR3 runs to 16 residues. V lost 5 bases to trimming and J lost 7 bases; unmatched junction nucleotides: 6. The CDR3 coding sequence is TGTGCCAGCAGCCCACGGACTAGCGGGAGGGTAAATGAGCAGTTCTTC. Translated, it gives CASSPRTSGRVNEQFF.

This clone was recorded only once. The chain combines TRBV4-2 with TRBJ2-7, with D perhaps TRBD2 (5 bases). The germline CDR1 and CDR2 sequences are LGHNA and YNFKEQ. CDR3 length: 16 residues. V was pared by 3 bases and J by 4 bases, with 19 bases between. Here the CDR3 reads CASSHPNSPSGYEQYF. The DNA of the CDR3 is TGTGCCAGCAGCCACCCAAACAGTCCCTCGGGGTACGAGCAGTACTTC.

The J gene is TRBJ1-1, the V gene TRBV18; D may be TRBD1 (6 bases). Germline CDR1 reads KGHSH; CDR2 reads LQKENI. V lost 0 bases and J lost 6, with 17 bases in between. This CDR3 has 16 residues. The CDR3 reads CASSPPWTVMGSEAFF. DNA of the CDR3: TGTGCCAGCTCACCACCGTGGACAGTAATGGGCTCTGAAGCTTTCTTT.

The gene calls are TRBV7-2 and TRBJ2-4; 10 bases align to TRBD2. Germline V gene lookup returns CDR1 SGHTA and CDR2 FQGNSA. CDR3 size: 16 residues. V was clipped by 1 base and J by 5 bases; unmatched bases: 5. Written as DNA, the CDR3 is TGTGCCAGCAGCTTAGGGTTTAGCGGGAGGCAAAACATTCAGTACTTC. Residues: CASSLGFSGRQNIQYF.

The CDR3 region is CASSPGTSGSGNIQYF. The CDR3 DNA reads TGTGCCAGCTCACCCGGGACTAGCGGGAGTGGAAACATTCAGTACTTC. V usage is TRBV18 and J usage is TRBJ2-4; 14 positions agree with TRBD2. The CDR3 is made up of 16 amino acids. In germline, CDR1 is KGHSH, CDR2 LQKENI. Trimming at V came to 3 bases and at J to 6 bases, leaving 4 bases not matched to a gene.

The chain recombines TRBV2 with TRBJ2-1, with 12 bases that match TRBD2. Germline V gene sequence: CDR1 SNHLY, CDR2 FYNNEI. Trimming cost V 5 bases and J 9 bases; bases outside gene matches: 11. This CDR3 is 16 amino acids long. CDR3 residues: CASSKVLAGGLGEQFF. The CDR3 nucleotides are TGTGCCAGCAGTAAGGTCCTAGCGGGAGGGCTCGGTGAGCAGTTCTTC.

With respect to this clone: Compared with germline, one end of the junction differs, possibly owing to a read error. This chain joins TRBV6-5 and TRBJ1-3; D gene unclear. The CDR3 covers 15 residues. The germline CDR1 and CDR2 sequences are MNHEY and SVGAGI. CDR3 sequence (DNA): TGTGCCAGCACTTACAAGCCCTCCTCTGGAAACACCATATATTTT. Translation: CASTYKPSSGNTIYF.

V gene TRBV7-2 combines with J gene TRBJ2-1; 12 bases agree with TRBD2. The CDR3 contains 15 residues. Per the germline V gene, CDR1 is SGHTA and CDR2 is FQGNSA. After removal of 4 bases from V and 4 bases from J, the junction contained 2 bases not matched to a gene. The CDR3 is CASSSSGRAYNEQFF. The CDR3 coding sequence is TGTGCCAGCAGCTCTAGCGGGAGGGCTTACAATGAGCAGTTCTTC.

This clone came up once. The gene calls are TRBV6-5 and TRBJ1-5; D is uncertain. Germline-derived CDR1 and CDR2 are MNHEY and SVGAGI. This CDR3 is built from 14 residues. Between the trimmed V and J ends, which lost 2 bases and 2 bases, there was a span of 7 bases. CDR3 amino acids: CASSYGGGNQPQHF. Here the CDR3 DNA reads TGTGCCAGCAGTTACGGCGGTGGCAATCAGCCCCAGCATTTT.

This chain uses TRBV30 with TRBJ1-2; 9 nucleotides line up with TRBD1. Germline V lookup: CDR1 GTSNPN, CDR2 SVGIG (reference sequence). This CDR3 is built from 14 residues. The trim removed 3 bases at V and 4 bases at J, leaving 6 bases unmatched. CDR3 protein: CAWSDTGGSYGYTF. The CDR3 nucleotides are TGTGCCTGGAGCGATACAGGGGGCTCCTATGGCTACACCTTC.

The sample holds a few counts of this clone. A read error may account for a junction end that differs from germline. The chain links TRBV2 to TRBJ2-7; the match to TRBD1 covers 11 bases. The germline V gene has CDR1 SNHLY and CDR2 FYNNEI. The CDR3 runs to 12 residues. CDR3 in amino acids: CASSSMDRGPGF. CDR3 DNA: TGTGCCAGCAGTAGTATGGACAGGGGGCCAGGATTC.

V is TRBV5-1 and J is TRBJ2-3, with unresolved D. Per germline, CDR1 SGHRS and CDR2 YFSETQ. The CDR3 consists of 14 residues. Between the trimmed V and J ends, which lost 4 bases and 5 bases, there was a span of 14 bases. CDR3 nucleotides: TGCGCCAGCAGCCCCTCGACTTTGCGAGATACGCAGTATTTT. Protein product: CASSPSTLRDTQYF.

This clone was counted between two and nine times. The V and J genes are TRBV6-5 and TRBJ2-7; possible D gene TRBD1, 5 bases. The CDR3 is 12 amino acids. The germline V gene has CDR1 MNHEY and CDR2 SVGAGI. Trimming pared 6 bases from V and 4 bases from J, leaving 10 bases between. The CDR3 nucleotides read TGTGCCAGCAGCCAGGGCACTTACGAGCAGTACTTC. Translation gives CASSQGTYEQYF.

The V and J genes are TRBV10-3 and TRBJ1-5; TRBD1 aligns across 7 bases. CDR3 length: 15 amino acids. Germline CDR1 and CDR2: ENHRY and SYGVKD. Trimming took 11 bases from V and 3 from J; bases not matched to a gene: 13. The CDR3 sequence is CAASMTGSFNQPQHF. In DNA form, the CDR3 reads TGTGCCGCTTCGATGACAGGGTCCTTCAATCAGCCCCAGCATTTT.

The chain couples TRBV25-1 to TRBJ1-4; tentative D call: TRBD1 (5 bases). Germline loops: CDR1 MGHDK, CDR2 SYGVNS. CDR3 size: 15 residues. CDR3 nucleotide sequence: TGTGGATTTCTCCAACGAAGGGGTACTAATGAAAAACTGTTTTTT. Translation gives CGFLQRRGTNEKLFF.

This clone showed up just a few times. The chain has TRBV7-6 and TRBJ1-1; D remains unclear. CDR3 length: 13 residues. V shed 1 base and J shed 4 bases, with 7 bases lying between them. Germline V lookup: CDR1 SGHVS, CDR2 FNYEAQ. For the CDR3, the DNA is TGTGCCAGCAGCTTAGACCAGGCCACTGAAGCTTTCTTT. Translated: CASSLDQATEAFF.

V and J are TRBV28 and TRBJ2-7; the match to TRBD1 covers 9 bases. After removal of 5 bases from V and 2 bases from J, the junction contained 4 bases not matched to a gene. Germline assignment: CDR1 MDHEN and CDR2 SYDVKM. CDR3 size: 14 residues. CDR3 protein: CASSPYRGPYEQYF. CDR3 DNA: TGTGCCAGCAGTCCGTACAGGGGGCCCTACGAGCAGTACTTC.